This TCR beta chain was profiled in a study of cytomegalovirus exposure and HLA in healthy donors. Overall study findings and caveats: Most TCR sequences were uncommon, yet certain public TCRs appeared in many donors.

About this clone: Its antigen remains unknown.

Germline CDR1 reads SGHAT; CDR2 reads FQNNGV. Trimming cost V 2 bases and J 7 bases; bases outside gene matches: 8. The CDR3 covers 16 residues. PCR used 60 Vbeta primers and 13 Jbeta primers. The repertoire was sequenced with immunoSEQ multiplex PCR; TCRdb's copy has only in-frame clones and lacks some. Here the sample spans some 200,000 clones, around 83% being singletons. The receptor comes from a woman aged 40 to 49 in good health and CMV-seronegative. The rearrangement uses TRBV11-2 and TRBJ2-1; 10 nucleotides agree with TRBD2. The sequenced sample consisted of PBMCs. The CDR3 region is CASSLLAGEPRNEQFF. CDR3 sequence (DNA): TGTGCCAGCAGCTTACTAGCGGGAGAGCCACGGAATGAGCAGTTCTTC.